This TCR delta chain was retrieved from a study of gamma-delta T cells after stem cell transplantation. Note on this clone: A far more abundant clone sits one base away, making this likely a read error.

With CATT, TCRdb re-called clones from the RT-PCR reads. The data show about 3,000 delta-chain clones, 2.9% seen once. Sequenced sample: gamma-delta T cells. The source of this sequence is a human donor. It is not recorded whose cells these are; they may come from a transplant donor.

CDR3 sequence: CACDTVGGGPYTDKPIF. CDR3 in DNA: TGTGCCTGTGACACGGTTGGTGGGGGACCCTACACCGATAAACCCATCTTT. The chain couples TRDV2 to TRDJ1, with TRDD3 identical over 7 bases. CDR1 and CDR2 from the germline V gene are GEAIGNYY and EKD. The CDR3 covers 17 residues.